This T cell receptor beta chain was captured by sequencing in a study of T cell responses to AZD1222 COVID-19 vaccine. Study observations and caveats: Nearly half of unique spike-specific TCRs reportedly avoided B.1.351 and B.1.1.7 mutated regions. Increased Spike-specific TCR breadth and depth were observed after two AZD1222 doses.

CDR3 length: 15 amino acids. Germline V lookup: CDR1 MNHEY, CDR2 SVGAGI. Clones were sequenced by immunoSEQ multiplex PCR, and TCRdb holds only the in-frame ones, with some missing. The repertoire consists of just over 70,000 clones, with 75% to 90% occurring once and the leading ten covering around 21%. The table lists this clone with a count of one. Antigen: not known. An end of the junction does not agree with germline; a read error may underlie this. The receptor's source is an adult in good health. The chain links TRBV6-5 to TRBJ2-1; 7 bases are a match to TRBD2. The sequencing used peripheral blood, collected on day 0 of AZD1222 vaccination. DNA for the CDR3: TGTGCCAACAGTCAAAGCGGGGACTCCTACAATGAGCAGTTCTTC. Protein sequence: CANSQSGDSYNEQFF.